This TCR beta chain was recorded in a study of blood T cell repertoires in COVID-19. The overall study: Material from acute and convalescent COVID-19 was sourced from the United States, Italy and Spain. T cells, B-cell-depleted T cells, or PBMCs supplied cDNA or gDNA.

The authors' processing: Amplification of reference gene primers was used by the study to estimate nucleated cell counts. The method was immunoSEQ multiplex PCR; TCRdb's version includes in-frame clones alone and lacks a portion of them. The V and J calls and clone size are taken from that table; D and trimming were inferred from the DNA. The sample lists about 170,000 clones; around 82% were seen once. This clone came up once. Germline V gene sequence: CDR1 SGHNT, CDR2 YENEEA. The length of the CDR3 is 17 residues. Trimming pared 0 bases from V and 9 bases from J, leaving 20 bases between. Seattle patients were enrolled during active infection and followed longitudinally.

This TCR came from a middle-aged woman with COVID-19, enrolled during active disease. J is TRBJ2-2 and V is TRBV11-3; no clear D. Sample: peripheral blood. CDR3 protein: CASSLDEGTALQWELFF. CDR3 nucleotides: TGTGCCAGCAGCTTAGATGAAGGAACTGCTTTACAGTGGGAGCTGTTTTTT.